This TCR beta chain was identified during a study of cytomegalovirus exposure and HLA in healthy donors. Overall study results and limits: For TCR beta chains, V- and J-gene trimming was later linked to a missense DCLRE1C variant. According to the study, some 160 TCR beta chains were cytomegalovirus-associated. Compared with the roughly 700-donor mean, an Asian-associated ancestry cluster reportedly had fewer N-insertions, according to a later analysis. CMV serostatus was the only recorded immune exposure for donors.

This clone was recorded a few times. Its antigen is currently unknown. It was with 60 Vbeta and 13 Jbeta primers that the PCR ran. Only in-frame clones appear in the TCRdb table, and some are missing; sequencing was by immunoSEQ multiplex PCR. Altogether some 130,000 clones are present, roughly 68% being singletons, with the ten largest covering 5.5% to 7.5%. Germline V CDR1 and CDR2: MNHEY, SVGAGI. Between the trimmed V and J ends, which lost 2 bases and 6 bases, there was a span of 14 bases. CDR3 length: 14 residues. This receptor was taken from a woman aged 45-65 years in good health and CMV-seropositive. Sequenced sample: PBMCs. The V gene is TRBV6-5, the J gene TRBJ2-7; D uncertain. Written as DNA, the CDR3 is TGTGCCAGCAGTTACACCCCCCTAGAAGGCGAGCAGTACTTC. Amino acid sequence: CASSYTPLEGEQYF.